Included here is one T cell receptor (beta chain) sequence, with context. What it binds is not known. The germline V gene encodes CDR1 MGHRA and CDR2 YSYEKL. The V segment lost 2 bases and the J segment 0 bases; nucleotides outside the gene matches: 6. This CDR3 region has 18 residues. The source of the sample is a study of cytomegalovirus exposure and HLA in healthy donors. PCR employed 60 Vbeta and 13 Jbeta primers. Only in-frame clones appear in the TCRdb table, and some are missing; sequencing was by immunoSEQ multiplex PCR. The sample lists more than 100,000 clones; over 60% were seen once. General study findings and limits: One cluster of highly shared sequence variants probably arose as a sequencing artifact. Presence/absence comparisons presumed near-even sequencing depth among donors. Many donors shared some public TCRs, even though most TCR sequences were rare. Of the V segments, some could not be distinguished, including TRBV6-2 and TRBV6-3, and were excluded.

The sequence was obtained from a human donor in good health. This chain joins TRBV4-1 and TRBJ2-1; 11 bases line up with TRBD2. Sequences were obtained from PBMCs. CDR3 protein: CASSQLPGLAVSYNEQFF. The CDR3, as DNA: TGCGCCAGCAGCCAATTACCGGGACTAGCGGTCTCCTACAATGAGCAGTTCTTC.